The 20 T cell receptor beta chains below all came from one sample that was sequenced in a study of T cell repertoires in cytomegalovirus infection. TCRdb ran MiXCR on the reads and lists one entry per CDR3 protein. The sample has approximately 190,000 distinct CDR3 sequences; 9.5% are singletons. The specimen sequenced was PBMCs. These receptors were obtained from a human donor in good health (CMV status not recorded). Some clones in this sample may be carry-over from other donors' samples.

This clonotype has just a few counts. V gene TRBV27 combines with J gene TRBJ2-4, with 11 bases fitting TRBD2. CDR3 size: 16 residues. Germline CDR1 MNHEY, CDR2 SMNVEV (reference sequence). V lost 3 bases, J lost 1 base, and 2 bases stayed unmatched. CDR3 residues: CASSLTSGTAKNIQYF. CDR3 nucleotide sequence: TGTGCCAGCAGTTTGACTAGCGGGACTGCCAAAAACATTCAGTACTTC.

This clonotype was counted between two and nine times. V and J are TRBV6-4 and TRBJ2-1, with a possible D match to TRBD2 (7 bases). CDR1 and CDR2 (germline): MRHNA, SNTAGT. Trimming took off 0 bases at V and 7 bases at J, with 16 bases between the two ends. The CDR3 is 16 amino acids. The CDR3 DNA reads TGTGCCAGCAGTGACTCCGGGGGGCCTAGGAAAAATGAGCAGTTCTTC. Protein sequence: CASSDSGGPRKNEQFF.

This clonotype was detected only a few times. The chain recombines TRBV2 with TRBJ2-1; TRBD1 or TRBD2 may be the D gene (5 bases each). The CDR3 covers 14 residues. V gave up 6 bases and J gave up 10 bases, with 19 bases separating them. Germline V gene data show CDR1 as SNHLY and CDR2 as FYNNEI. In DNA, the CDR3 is TGTGCCAGCAGACCGGGGACCGTGAGGGGCGAGCAGTTCTTC. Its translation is CASRPGTVRGEQFF. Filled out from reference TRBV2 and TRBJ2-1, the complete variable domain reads EPEVTQTPSHQVTQMGQEVILRCVPISNHLYFYWYRQILGQKVEFLVSFYNNEISEKSEIFDDQFSVERPDGSNFTLKIRSTKLEDSAMYFCASRPGTVRGEQFFGPGTRLTVL.

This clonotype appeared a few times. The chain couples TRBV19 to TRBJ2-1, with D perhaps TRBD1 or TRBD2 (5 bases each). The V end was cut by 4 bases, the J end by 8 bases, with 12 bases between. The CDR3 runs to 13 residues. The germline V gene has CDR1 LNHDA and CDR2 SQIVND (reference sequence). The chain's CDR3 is CASSKSRDDEQFF. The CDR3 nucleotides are TGTGCCAGTAGTAAATCCAGGGACGATGAGCAGTTCTTC.

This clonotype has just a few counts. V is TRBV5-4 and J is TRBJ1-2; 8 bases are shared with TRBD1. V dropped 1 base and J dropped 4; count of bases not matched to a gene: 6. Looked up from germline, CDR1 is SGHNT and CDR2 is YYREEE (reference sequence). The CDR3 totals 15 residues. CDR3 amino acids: CASSLQGARSYGYTF. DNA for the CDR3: TGTGCCAGCAGCTTGCAGGGGGCGCGGAGCTATGGCTACACCTTC.

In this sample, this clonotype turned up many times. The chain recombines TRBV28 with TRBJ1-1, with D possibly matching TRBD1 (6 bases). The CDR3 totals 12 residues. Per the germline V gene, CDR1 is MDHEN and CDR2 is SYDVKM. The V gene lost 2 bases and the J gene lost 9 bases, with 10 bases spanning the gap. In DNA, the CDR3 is TGTGCCAGCAGTTTAAAAACAGGGAAAGCTTTCTTT. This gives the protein CASSLKTGKAFF.

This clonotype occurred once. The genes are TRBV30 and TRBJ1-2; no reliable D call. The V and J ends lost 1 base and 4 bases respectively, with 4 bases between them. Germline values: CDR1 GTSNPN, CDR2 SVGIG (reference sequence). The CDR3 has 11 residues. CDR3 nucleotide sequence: TGTGCCTGGAGTGCAGGCTATGGCTACACCTTC. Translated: CAWSAGYGYTF.

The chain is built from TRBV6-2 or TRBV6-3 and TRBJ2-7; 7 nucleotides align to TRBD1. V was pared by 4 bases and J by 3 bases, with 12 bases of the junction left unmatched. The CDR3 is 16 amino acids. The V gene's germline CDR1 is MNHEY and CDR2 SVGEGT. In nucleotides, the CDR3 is TGTGCCAGCAGTTGGCATCTCACAGGGGTGGGCTACGAGCAGTACTTC. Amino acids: CASSWHLTGVGYEQYF.

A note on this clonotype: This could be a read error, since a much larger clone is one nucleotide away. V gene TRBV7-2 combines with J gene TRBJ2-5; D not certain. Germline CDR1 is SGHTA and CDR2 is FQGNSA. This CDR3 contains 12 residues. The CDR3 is CASSHLLNTQHF. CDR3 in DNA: TGTGCCAGCAGCCATCTATTAAATACCCAGCACTTC.

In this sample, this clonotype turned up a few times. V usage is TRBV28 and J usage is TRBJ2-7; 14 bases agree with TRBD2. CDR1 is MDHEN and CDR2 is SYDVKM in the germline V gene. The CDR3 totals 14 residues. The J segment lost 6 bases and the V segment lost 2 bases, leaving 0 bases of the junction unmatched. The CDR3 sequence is CASSLGLAGGEQYF. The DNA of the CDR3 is TGTGCCAGCAGTTTAGGACTAGCGGGAGGCGAGCAGTACTTC.

The chain's CDR3 is CASSLLQGSSNQPQHF. The DNA of the CDR3 is TGTGCCAGCTCTCTACTTCAGGGGAGTAGCAATCAGCCCCAGCATTTT. This chain uses TRBV18 with TRBJ1-5, with D maybe TRBD1 (6 bases). V dropped 6 bases and J dropped 0 bases, with 15 bases sitting between them. Germline assignment: CDR1 KGHSH and CDR2 LQKENI. This CDR3 spans 16 amino acids.

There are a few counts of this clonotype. The CDR3 reads CSARLQTYEQYF. Here the CDR3 DNA reads TGCAGTGCTAGGTTACAGACCTACGAGCAGTACTTC. This chain joins TRBV20-1 and TRBJ2-7; no definite D call. CDR1 and CDR2 (germline): DFQATT, SNEGSKA (reference sequence). V gave up 3 bases and J gave up 2 bases, with 8 bases separating them. The length of the CDR3 is 12 residues.

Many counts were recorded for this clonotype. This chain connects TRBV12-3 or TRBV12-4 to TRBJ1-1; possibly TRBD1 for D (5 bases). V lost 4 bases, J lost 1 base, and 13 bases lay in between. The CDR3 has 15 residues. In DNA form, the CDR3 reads TGTGCCAGCAGTTGGAGGGGTCGGGAGAACACTGAAGCTTTCTTT. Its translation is CASSWRGRENTEAFF.

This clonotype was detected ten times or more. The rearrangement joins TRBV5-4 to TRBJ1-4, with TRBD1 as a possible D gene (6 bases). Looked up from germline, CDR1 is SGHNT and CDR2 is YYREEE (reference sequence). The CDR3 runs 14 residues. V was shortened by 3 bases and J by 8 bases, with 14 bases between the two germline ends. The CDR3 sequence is CASSYRTVPEKLFF. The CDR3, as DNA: TGTGCCAGCAGCTATAGGACAGTCCCGGAAAAACTGTTTTTT.

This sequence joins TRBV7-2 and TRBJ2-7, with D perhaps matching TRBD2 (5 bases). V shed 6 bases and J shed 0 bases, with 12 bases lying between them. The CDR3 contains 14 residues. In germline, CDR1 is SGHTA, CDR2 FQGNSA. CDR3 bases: TGTGCCAGCAGTCGAGCGGATCTCTCCTACGAGCAGTACTTC. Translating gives CASSRADLSYEQYF.

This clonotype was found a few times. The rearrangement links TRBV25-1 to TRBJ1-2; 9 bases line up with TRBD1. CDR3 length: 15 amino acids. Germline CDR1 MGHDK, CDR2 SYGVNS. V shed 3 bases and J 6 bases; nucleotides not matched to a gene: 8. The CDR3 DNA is TGTGCCAGCAGTGATAGGACAGGGGAGGGGAATGGCTACACCTTC. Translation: CASSDRTGEGNGYTF.

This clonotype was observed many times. Here the CDR3 DNA reads TGCAGTGCGTTCTCTTCCGGGACTAGTAATGAGCAGTTCTTC. This gives the protein CSAFSSGTSNEQFF. The chain couples TRBV20-1 to TRBJ2-1; 8 bases align to TRBD2. The CDR3 runs to 14 residues. With 6 bases clipped from V and 7 bases from J, the junction kept 11 bases outside the gene matches. Germline-derived CDR1 and CDR2 are DFQATT and SNEGSKA (reference sequence).

The CDR3 region is CASSNLRTGGVEKLFF. CDR3 bases: TGTGCCAGCAGTAACCTGAGAACAGGGGGTGTTGAAAAACTGTTTTTT. The rearrangement joins TRBV28 to TRBJ1-4; 8 bases map to TRBD1. Germline V gives CDR1 MDHEN, CDR2 SYDVKM. The CDR3 is 16 amino acids. Losses at the gene ends were 5 bases for V and 7 bases for J; bases not matched to a gene: 12.

CDR3 in DNA: TGTGCCATCAGTGATGCCGGGGGATCCTACGAGCAGTACTTC. It codes for CAISDAGGSYEQYF. This rearrangement joins TRBV10-3 to TRBJ2-7; TRBD2 might be the D (6 bases). Deletions cut 3 bases from V and 1 base from J, with 10 bases between. Germline CDR1 reads ENHRY; CDR2 reads SYGVKD. The length of the CDR3 is 14 residues.

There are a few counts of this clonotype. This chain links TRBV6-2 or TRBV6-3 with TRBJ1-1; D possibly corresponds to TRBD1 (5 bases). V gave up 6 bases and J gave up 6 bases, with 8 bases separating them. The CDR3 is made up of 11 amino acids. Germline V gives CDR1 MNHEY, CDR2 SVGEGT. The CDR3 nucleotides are TGTGCCAGCAGCCAGGGACCTGAAGCTTTCTTT. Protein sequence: CASSQGPEAFF.